The entry below gives a single TCR beta chain sequence along with its context. This clonotype was picked up a small number of times. Its cognate antigen has yet to be identified. There are no base qualities to consult, and no much larger clone falls within one base. Taken with the paper, the label for treatment or condition translates to: allogeneic hematopoietic cell transplantation with graft depleted of TCRalphabeta T cells and CD19 B cells. TCRalphabeta/CD19-depleted allogeneic hematopoietic cell grafts were given to the transplant recipients, all of whom were children. CDR1 MNHEY and CDR2 SVGAGI are derived from the germline V gene. The CDR3 holds 12 amino acids from the cysteine to the phenylalanine. This entry keeps only the CDR3 DNA: 36 bases, framed from base 1. V is shortened by 1 base, J by 6 bases, and the region joining them spans 6 bases. This entry comes from a study of T-cell reconstitution after alpha-beta-depleted transplantation in children (dated by TCRdb to 2016 to 2017). For the wider study: Using TCR repertoire profiling, the study quantitatively followed how T-cell immune reconstitution unfolded in children after TCRalphabeta/CD19-depleted allogeneic hematopoietic cell transplantation.

Overall study outcomes, separate from this receptor: In some patients, the high TCRbeta diversity seen at day 60 was put down to recipient T cells and intrathymic progenitors that had survived conditioning. Over the following months the frequencies of hyperexpanded clones went down, and after one year T-cell counts and TCRbeta diversity were mostly credited to newly produced T cells. The apparently early recovery of alphabetaT-cell counts about two months after transplant reportedly depended on only several hundred rapidly expanded clones that came from non-depleted graft cells.

The library was prepared using PCR. These reads were obtained on an Illumina HiSeq 2500. TCR libraries were prepared with molecular barcoding, using unique molecular identifiers to normalize TCRbeta repertoire quantification. TCRdb took the public reads, trimmed them with fastp at Q25, ran MiXCR for clone calling and kept in-frame beta chains. Identical CDR3 protein sequences are pooled into one entry, listed with their most common genes and DNA. A total of about 610,000 distinct CDR3 sequences appear in this sample, 25% to 30% of them only once. 30% to 40% of the sample is held by the ten biggest clonotypes.

This receptor was identified in a boy under three years old with Wiskott-Aldrich syndrome, due to receive a stem cell transplant. The sample consisted of PBMCs, taken before TCRalphabeta/CD19-depleted stem cell transplant. Recombination joined TRBV6-5 with TRBJ1-1, with no confidently assigned D gene. The CDR3 protein is CASSYFGSEAFF. The bases read TGTGCCAGCAGTTACTTCGGTTCTGAAGCTTTCTTT.